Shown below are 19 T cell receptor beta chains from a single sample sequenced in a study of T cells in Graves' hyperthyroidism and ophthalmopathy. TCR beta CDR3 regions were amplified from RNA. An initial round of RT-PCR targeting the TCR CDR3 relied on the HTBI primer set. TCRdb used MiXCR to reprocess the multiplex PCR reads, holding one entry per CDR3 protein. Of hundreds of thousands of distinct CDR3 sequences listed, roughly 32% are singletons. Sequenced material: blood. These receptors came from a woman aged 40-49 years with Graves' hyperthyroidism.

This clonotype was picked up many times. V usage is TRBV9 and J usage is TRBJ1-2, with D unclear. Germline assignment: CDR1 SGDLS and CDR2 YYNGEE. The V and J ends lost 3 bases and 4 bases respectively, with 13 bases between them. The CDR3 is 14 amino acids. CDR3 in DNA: TGTGCCAGCAGCGATGATTGGGGAGTCTATGGCTACACCTTC. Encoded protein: CASSDDWGVYGYTF.

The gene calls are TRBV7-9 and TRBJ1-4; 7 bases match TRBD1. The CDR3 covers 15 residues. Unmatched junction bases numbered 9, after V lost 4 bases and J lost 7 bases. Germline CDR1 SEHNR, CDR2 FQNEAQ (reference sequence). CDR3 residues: CASSSGQGGIEKLFF. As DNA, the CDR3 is TGTGCCAGCAGCTCCGGCCAGGGGGGGATTGAAAAACTGTTTTTT.

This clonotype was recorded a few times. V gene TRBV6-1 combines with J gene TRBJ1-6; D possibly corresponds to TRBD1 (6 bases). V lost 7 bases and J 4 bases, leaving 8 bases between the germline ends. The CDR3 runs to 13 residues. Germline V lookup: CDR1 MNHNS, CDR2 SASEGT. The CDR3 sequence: CASKDSYNSPLHF. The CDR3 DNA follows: TGTGCCAGCAAGGACAGTTATAATTCACCCCTCCACTTT.

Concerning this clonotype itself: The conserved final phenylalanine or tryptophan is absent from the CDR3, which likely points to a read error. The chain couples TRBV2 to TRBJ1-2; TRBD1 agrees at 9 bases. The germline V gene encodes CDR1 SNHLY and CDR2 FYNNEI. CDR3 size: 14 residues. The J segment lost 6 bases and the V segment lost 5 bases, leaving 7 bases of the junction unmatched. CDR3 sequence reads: CASSHLGQGNGYTL. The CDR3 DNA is TGTGCCAGCAGTCACCTGGGACAGGGTAATGGCTACACCCTC.

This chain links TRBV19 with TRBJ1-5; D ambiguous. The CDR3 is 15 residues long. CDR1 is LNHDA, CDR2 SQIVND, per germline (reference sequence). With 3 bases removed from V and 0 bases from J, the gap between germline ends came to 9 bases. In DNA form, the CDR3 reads TGTGCCAGTAGTATGACACTGGATAGCAATCAGCCCCAGCATTTT. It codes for CASSMTLDSNQPQHF.

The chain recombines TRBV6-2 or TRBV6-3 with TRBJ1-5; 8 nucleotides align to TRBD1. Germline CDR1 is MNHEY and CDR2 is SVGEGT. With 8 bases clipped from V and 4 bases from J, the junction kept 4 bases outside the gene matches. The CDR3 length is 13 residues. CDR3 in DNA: TGTGCCAGCGGGACAGGCGCGAATCAGCCCCAGCATTTT. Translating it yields CASGTGANQPQHF.

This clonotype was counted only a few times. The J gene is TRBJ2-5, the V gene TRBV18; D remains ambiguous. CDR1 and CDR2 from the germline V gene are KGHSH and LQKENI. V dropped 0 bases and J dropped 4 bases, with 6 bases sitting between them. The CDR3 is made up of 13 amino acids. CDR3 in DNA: TGTGCCAGCTCACCACCGTCCTCAGAGACCCAGTACTTC. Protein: CASSPPSSETQYF.

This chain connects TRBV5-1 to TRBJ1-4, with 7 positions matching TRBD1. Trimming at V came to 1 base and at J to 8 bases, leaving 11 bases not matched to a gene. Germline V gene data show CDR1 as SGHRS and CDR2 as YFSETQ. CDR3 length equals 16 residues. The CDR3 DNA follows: TGCGCCAGCAGCTTGTCTGAACTAGGGGGCTCCGAAAAACTGTTTTTT. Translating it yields CASSLSELGGSEKLFF.

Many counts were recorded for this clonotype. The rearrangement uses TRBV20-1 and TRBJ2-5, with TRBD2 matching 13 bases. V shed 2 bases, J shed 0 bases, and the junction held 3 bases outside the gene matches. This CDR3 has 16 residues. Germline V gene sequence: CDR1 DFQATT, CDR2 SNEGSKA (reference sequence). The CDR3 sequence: CSARSGTSGNQETQYF. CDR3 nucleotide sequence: TGCAGTGCTAGATCAGGGACTAGCGGGAACCAAGAGACCCAGTACTTC.

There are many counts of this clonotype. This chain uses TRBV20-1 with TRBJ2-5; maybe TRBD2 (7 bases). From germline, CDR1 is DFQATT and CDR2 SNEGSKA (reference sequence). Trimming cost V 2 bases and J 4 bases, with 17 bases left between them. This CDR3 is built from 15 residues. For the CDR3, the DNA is TGCAGTGCTAGAAGGGGTCTGGGAGGGGGAGAGACCCAGTACTTC. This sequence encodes CSARRGLGGGETQYF.

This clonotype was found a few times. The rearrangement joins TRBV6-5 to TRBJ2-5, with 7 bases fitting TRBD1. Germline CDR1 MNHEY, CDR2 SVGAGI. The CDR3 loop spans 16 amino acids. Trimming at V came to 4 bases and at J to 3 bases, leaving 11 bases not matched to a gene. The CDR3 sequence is CASSSPPTGKEETQYF. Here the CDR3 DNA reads TGTGCCAGCAGTTCCCCGCCGACAGGGAAGGAAGAGACCCAGTACTTC.

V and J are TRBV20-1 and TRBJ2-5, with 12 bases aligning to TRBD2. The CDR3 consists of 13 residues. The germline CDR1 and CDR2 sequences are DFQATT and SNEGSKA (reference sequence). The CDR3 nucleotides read TGCAGCCCTAGCGGGGGGGCGGTGGAGACCCAGTACTTC. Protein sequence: CSPSGGAVETQYF.

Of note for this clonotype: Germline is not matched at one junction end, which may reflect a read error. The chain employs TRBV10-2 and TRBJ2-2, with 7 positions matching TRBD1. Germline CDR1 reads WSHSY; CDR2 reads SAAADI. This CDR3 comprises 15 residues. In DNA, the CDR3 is TGTGCCAGCAGTGAAAAACAGGGGTCGGCCGGGGAGCTGTTTTTT. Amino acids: CASSEKQGSAGELFF.

Written as DNA, the CDR3 is TGTGCCTGGAGTTTTCAGGCGTCCCCGGGGGACACTGAAGCTTTCTTT. This translates into CAWSFQASPGDTEAFF. The rearrangement links TRBV25-1 to TRBJ1-1; possibly TRBD1 for D (5 bases). Germline-derived CDR1 and CDR2 are MGHDK and SYGVNS. V was clipped by 11 bases and J by 3 bases, with 25 bases between them. There are 16 residues in the CDR3.

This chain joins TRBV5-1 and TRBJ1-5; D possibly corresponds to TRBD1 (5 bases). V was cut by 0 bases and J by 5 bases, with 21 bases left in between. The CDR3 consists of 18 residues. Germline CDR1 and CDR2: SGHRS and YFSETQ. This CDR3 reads CASSLDRIARGTDQPQHF. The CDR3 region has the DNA TGCGCCAGCAGCTTGGATCGCATTGCACGGGGGACTGATCAGCCCCAGCATTTT.

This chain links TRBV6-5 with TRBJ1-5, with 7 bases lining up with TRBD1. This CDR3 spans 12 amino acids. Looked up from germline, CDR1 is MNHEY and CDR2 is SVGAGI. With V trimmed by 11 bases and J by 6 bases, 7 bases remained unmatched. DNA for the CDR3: TGTGCCGCCGGACAGGTGGTTCAGCCCCAGCATTTT. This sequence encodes CAAGQVVQPQHF.

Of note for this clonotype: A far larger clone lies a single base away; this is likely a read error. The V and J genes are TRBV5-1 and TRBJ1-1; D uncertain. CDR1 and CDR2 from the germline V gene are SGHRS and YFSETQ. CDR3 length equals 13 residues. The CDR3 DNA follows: TGCGCCAGCGGCTTAGTCTTGAACACTGAAGCTTTCTTT. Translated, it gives CASGLVLNTEAFF.

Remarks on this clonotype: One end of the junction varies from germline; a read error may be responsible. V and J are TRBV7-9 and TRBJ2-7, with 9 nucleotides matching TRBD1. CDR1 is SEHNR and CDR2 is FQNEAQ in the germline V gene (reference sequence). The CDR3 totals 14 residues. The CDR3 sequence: CASSLGQGPHEQYF. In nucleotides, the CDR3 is TGTGCCAGCAGTTTAGGACAGGGGCCCCACGAGCAGTACTTC. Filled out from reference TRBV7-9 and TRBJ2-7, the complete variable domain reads DTGVSQNPRHKITKRGQNVTFRCDPISEHNRLYWYRQTLGQGPEFLTYFQNEAQLEKSRLLSDRFSAERPKGSFSTLEIQRTEQGDSAMYLCASSLGQGPHEQYFGPGTRLTVT.

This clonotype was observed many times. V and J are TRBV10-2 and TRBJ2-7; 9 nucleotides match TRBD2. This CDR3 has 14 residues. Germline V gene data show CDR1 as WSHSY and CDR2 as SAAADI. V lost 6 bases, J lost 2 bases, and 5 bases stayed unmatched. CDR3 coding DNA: TGCGCCAGCAGGCCCGGGACTAGCACCTACGAGCAGTACTTC. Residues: CASRPGTSTYEQYF.